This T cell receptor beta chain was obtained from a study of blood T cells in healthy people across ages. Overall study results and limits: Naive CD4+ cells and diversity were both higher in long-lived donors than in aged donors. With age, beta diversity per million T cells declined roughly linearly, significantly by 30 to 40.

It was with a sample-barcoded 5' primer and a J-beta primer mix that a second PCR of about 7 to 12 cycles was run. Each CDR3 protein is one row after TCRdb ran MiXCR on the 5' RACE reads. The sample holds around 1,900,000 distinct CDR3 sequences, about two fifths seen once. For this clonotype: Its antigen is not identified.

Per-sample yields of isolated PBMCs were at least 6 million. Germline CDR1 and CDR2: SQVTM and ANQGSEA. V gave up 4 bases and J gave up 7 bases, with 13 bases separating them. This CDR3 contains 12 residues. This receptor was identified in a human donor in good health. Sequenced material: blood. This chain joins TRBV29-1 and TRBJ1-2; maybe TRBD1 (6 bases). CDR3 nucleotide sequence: TGCAGCGTTGGGCCCCCAGGGGCTGGCTACACCTTC. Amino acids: CSVGPPGAGYTF.